These 29 T cell receptor beta chains came from one sample sequenced in a study of T-cell reconstitution after alpha-beta-depleted transplantation in children. Using unique molecular identifiers, the investigators prepared the TCRbeta library. TCRdb ran MiXCR on the PCR reads and lists one entry per CDR3 protein. Of around 300,000 distinct CDR3 sequences listed, 10% are singletons. Sequencing used PBMCs, obtained before TCRalphabeta/CD19-depleted stem cell transplant. The origin of the receptors is a boy in the first two years of life with acute myeloid leukemia, due to receive a stem cell transplant.

Many counts were recorded for this clonotype. The chain carries TRBV20-1 and TRBJ2-2; 9 bases match TRBD1. Trimming cost V 5 bases and J 7 bases; bases outside gene matches: 2. This CDR3 is built from 12 residues. The germline CDR1 and CDR2 sequences are DFQATT and SNEGSKA (reference sequence). Here the CDR3 reads CSAGQGYGELFF. The CDR3 region has the DNA TGCAGTGCTGGACAGGGGTACGGGGAGCTGTTTTTT.

In this sample, this clonotype turned up many times. The DNA of the CDR3 is TGCGCCAGCAACGGACAGTTTGAAGCTTTCTTT. Translation: CASNGQFEAFF. The V gene is TRBV5-1, the J gene TRBJ1-1; D may be TRBD1 (6 bases). The length of the CDR3 is 11 residues. Germline lookup yields CDR1 SGHRS and CDR2 YFSETQ. The ends were cut back, 6 bases at V and 7 bases at J, with 10 bases in the middle.

This clonotype was picked up many times. The chain joins TRBV14 to TRBJ2-7, with 7 bases lining up with TRBD1. Trimming cost V 0 bases and J 3 bases; bases outside gene matches: 17. In germline, CDR1 is SGHDN, CDR2 FVKESK. This CDR3 has 19 residues. CDR3 residues: CASSQDVRDPGTAVYEQYF. CDR3 bases: TGTGCCAGCAGCCAAGATGTAAGGGATCCCGGGACAGCCGTCTACGAGCAGTACTTC. Filled out from reference TRBV14 and TRBJ2-7, the complete variable domain reads EAGVTQFPSHSVIEKGQTVTLRCDPISGHDNLYWYRRVMGKEIKFLLHFVKESKQDESGMPNNRFLAERTGGTYSTLKVQPAELEDSGVYFCASSQDVRDPGTAVYEQYFGPGTRLTVT.

The sample holds many counts of this clonotype. V is TRBV25-1 and J is TRBJ2-1; D unresolved. The CDR3 extends over 13 amino acids. Trimming left V 7 bases short and J 5 bases short, with 12 bases between. Germline values: CDR1 MGHDK, CDR2 SYGVNS. The CDR3 region is CASTPQTHNEQFF. CDR3 sequence (DNA): TGTGCCAGCACCCCCCAAACTCACAATGAGCAGTTCTTC. Supplemented by reference TRBV25-1 and TRBJ2-1, the full variable domain reads EADIYQTPRYLVIGTGKKITLECSQTMGHDKMYWYQQDPGMELHLIHYSYGVNSTEKGDLSSESTVSRIRTEHFPLTLESARPSHTSQYLCASTPQTHNEQFFGPGTRLTVL.

This clonotype was recorded many times. The chain employs TRBV6-2 or TRBV6-3 and TRBJ2-1, with TRBD1 matching over 7 bases. Looked up from germline, CDR1 is MNHEY and CDR2 is SVGEGT. CDR3 size: 17 residues. V dropped 2 bases and J dropped 3; count of bases not matched to a gene: 10. CDR3 in amino acids: CASSYPIGGSGYNEQFF. CDR3 nucleotides: TGTGCCAGCAGTTACCCAATAGGGGGCTCAGGCTACAATGAGCAGTTCTTC.

This clonotype was detected ten times or more. The genes are TRBV12-3 or TRBV12-4 and TRBJ2-7, with D possibly being TRBD1 or TRBD2 (5 bases each). CDR3 length: 12 amino acids. With 6 bases removed from V and 7 bases from J, the gap between germline ends came to 13 bases. The CDR3 is CASRGTEAEQYF. In nucleotides, the CDR3 is TGTGCCAGCAGAGGGACGGAGGCGGAGCAGTACTTC.

The CDR3 sequence is CASSGSVGAVYEQYF. CDR3 coding DNA: TGTGCCAGCAGTGGTTCTGTCGGGGCCGTATACGAGCAGTACTTC. The chain recombines TRBV28 with TRBJ2-7; tentatively, D is TRBD1 or TRBD2 (5 bases each). Trimming cost V 5 bases and J 4 bases, with 18 bases left between them. This CDR3 comprises 15 residues. The germline gives CDR1 MDHEN, CDR2 SYDVKM.

This clonotype was observed many times. The chain combines TRBV29-1 with TRBJ1-1; D possibly corresponds to TRBD1 (6 bases). The germline V and J ends were trimmed by 4 bases and 2 bases, with 11 bases remaining between them. The CDR3 length is 13 residues. Germline V gene lookup returns CDR1 SQVTM and CDR2 ANQGSEA. In nucleotides, the CDR3 is TGCAGCGTTGCGGCTGGGGGCAACACTGAAGCTTTCTTT. It codes for CSVAAGGNTEAFF.

Comments on this clonotype: A much larger clone lies a single base off, so this may be a read error. The chain combines TRBV4-2 with TRBJ2-5, with D possibly TRBD1 on 6 matching bases. Germline loops: CDR1 LGHNA, CDR2 YNFKEQ. The CDR3 sequence is 13 residues long. CDR3 sequence: CASNQGGSKTQYF. The CDR3 DNA reads TGTGCCAGCAACCAAGGGGGATCAAAGACCCAGTACTTC.

This clonotype was recorded at least ten times. This CDR3 fails to terminate in the conserved phenylalanine or tryptophan, so it likely reflects a read error. The chain is built from TRBV28 and TRBJ2-7, with D unresolved. The CDR3 is made up of 12 amino acids. Trimming took off 1 base at V and 1 base at J, with 2 bases between the two ends. Germline CDR1 reads MDHEN; CDR2 reads SYDVKM. This CDR3 is CASSLLSYEQYL. The CDR3 bases are TGTGCCAGCAGTTTATTGTCCTACGAGCAGTACCTC.

The chain employs TRBV18 and TRBJ1-5, with 7 positions matching TRBD1. The germline gives CDR1 KGHSH, CDR2 LQKENI. The CDR3 is 17 residues long. Trimming removed 2 bases from V and 2 bases from J; junction bases left unmatched: 9. For the CDR3, the DNA is TGTGCCAGCTCACCAATCGCGGACAGGTTTGGCAATCAGCCCCAGCATTTT. Translating it yields CASSPIADRFGNQPQHF.

This clonotype has at least ten counts. The chain links TRBV19 to TRBJ2-1; 14 bases map to TRBD2. This CDR3 comprises 16 residues. Unmatched junction bases numbered 11, after V lost 7 bases and J lost 9 bases. Germline V CDR1 and CDR2: LNHDA, SQIVND (reference sequence). The CDR3 DNA reads TGTGCCAGTACCCCACCGGGACTAGCGGGAGCCAGTGAGCAGTTCTTC. Its translation is CASTPPGLAGASEQFF.

This clonotype was counted between two and nine times. The chain is built from TRBV2 and TRBJ2-5, with D maybe TRBD1 (6 bases). V was shortened by 4 bases and J by 4 bases, with 10 bases between the two germline ends. Germline V CDR1 and CDR2: SNHLY, FYNNEI. The CDR3 spans 13 residues. CDR3 in amino acids: CASSVWGRETQYF. DNA of the CDR3: TGTGCCAGCAGTGTTTGGGGGCGAGAGACCCAGTACTTC.

Many counts were recorded for this clonotype. This chain's CDR3 is CSASHTVNQPQHF. CDR3 bases: TGCAGTGCTAGCCACACGGTCAATCAGCCCCAGCATTTT. The rearrangement joins TRBV20-1 to TRBJ1-5; the D is unclear. The CDR3 has 13 amino acids. V lost 3 bases and J 3 bases, leaving 9 bases between the germline ends. Germline CDR1 reads DFQATT; CDR2 reads SNEGSKA (reference sequence).

This clonotype has a count of ten or more. The V gene is TRBV6-2 or TRBV6-3, the J gene TRBJ2-3; either TRBD1 or TRBD2 may supply D (6 bases each). Trimming removed 6 bases from V and 1 base from J, with 14 bases in between. The CDR3 sequence is 15 residues long. CDR1 MNHEY and CDR2 SVGEGT come from the germline V gene. The DNA for the CDR3 is TGTGCCAGCAGCCGCGGACAGCGGGGCACAGATACGCAGTATTTT. It codes for CASSRGQRGTDTQYF.

This chain uses TRBV30 with TRBJ1-5; no reliable D call. CDR1 is GTSNPN and CDR2 is SVGIG in the germline V gene (reference sequence). V gave up 5 bases and J gave up 0 bases, with 11 bases separating them. The CDR3 covers 14 residues. The CDR3 reads CAWGYTYSNQPQHF. The CDR3 bases are TGTGCCTGGGGATACACCTATAGCAATCAGCCCCAGCATTTT.

This clonotype was detected ten times or more. This rearrangement joins TRBV20-1 to TRBJ2-1; D not certain. Trimming took off 1 base at V and 8 bases at J, with 9 bases between the two ends. CDR1 DFQATT and CDR2 SNEGSKA come from the germline V gene (reference sequence). The CDR3 loop spans 12 amino acids. The CDR3 DNA follows: TGCAGTGCTAGAGGAGCAGTCTATGAGCAGTTCTTC. It encodes CSARGAVYEQFF.

The chain recombines TRBV10-3 with TRBJ2-1; D is perhaps TRBD1 (5 bases). CDR1 is ENHRY and CDR2 is SYGVKD in the germline V gene. There are 13 residues in the CDR3. The V end was cut by 5 bases, the J end by 7 bases, with 12 bases between. The CDR3 DNA sequence: TGTGCCATCAGTTATCCAGGGTGGAATGAGCAGTTCTTC. Its translation: CAISYPGWNEQFF.

The chain couples TRBV23-1 to TRBJ2-5; D is undetermined. TRBV23-1 is an ORF, with its function uncertain. The CDR3 covers 14 residues. The ends were cut back, 0 bases at V and 9 bases at J, with 14 bases in the middle. The CDR3 DNA follows: TGCGCCAGCAGTCAATCCGGACGCCTCGAGGCCCAGTACTTC. Translation gives CASSQSGRLEAQYF.

This clonotype was recorded once. A much larger clone differs by one base, so this may be a read error. The chain is built from TRBV20-1 and TRBJ2-5; D call uncertain. The CDR3 totals 16 residues. Trimming cost V 1 base and J 5 bases, with 20 bases left between them. Germline-derived CDR1 and CDR2 are DFQATT and SNEGSKA (reference sequence). The CDR3 DNA reads as TGCAGTGCTAGAGTTGGTGGGTCTTGTCGTCCCGAGACCCAGTACTTC. This sequence encodes CSARVGGSCRPETQYF.

This clonotype was observed a handful of times. This chain joins TRBV24-1 and TRBJ2-1; D uncertain. This CDR3 region has 12 residues. Germline V gene data show CDR1 as KGHDR and CDR2 as SFDVKD. Trimming took 9 bases from V and 0 from J, leaving 5 bases between them. The CDR3 bases are TGTGCCACCCAGAGCTCCTACAATGAGCAGTTCTTC. As protein: CATQSSYNEQFF.

In this sample, this clonotype turned up a few times. The chain links TRBV10-3 to TRBJ2-3; 11 bases line up with TRBD2. The CDR3 length is 16 residues. The germline V gene has CDR1 ENHRY and CDR2 SYGVKD. V shed 2 bases, J shed 3 bases, and the junction held 4 bases outside the gene matches. The CDR3: CAISENSGRATDTQYF. CDR3 DNA sequence: TGTGCCATCAGTGAGAATAGCGGGAGGGCAACAGATACGCAGTATTTT.

With regard to this clonotype: A much more abundant neighbour one base away suggests this may be a read error. The chain couples TRBV10-3 to TRBJ1-2; 7 bases are shared with TRBD1. Germline V lookup: CDR1 ENHRY, CDR2 SYGVKD. The CDR3 length is 15 residues. V lost 4 bases to trimming and J lost 6 bases; unmatched junction nucleotides: 11. The CDR3 DNA reads TGTGCCATCAGTGGACAGGGTGTCGTTCCGCATGGCTACACCTTC. Translated, it gives CAISGQGVVPHGYTF.

This clonotype has a handful of counts. The chain carries TRBV6-1 and TRBJ1-1; 9 bases agree with TRBD1. CDR1 is MNHNS, CDR2 SASEGT, per germline. The CDR3 extends over 17 amino acids. V lost 5 bases and J lost 4; bases outside the gene matches: 14. The CDR3, as DNA: TGTGCCAGCAGTCCCCGGACAGGGGACTTCCGGGGCACTGAAGCTTTCTTT. Protein sequence: CASSPRTGDFRGTEAFF.

This clonotype appeared a few times. This chain connects TRBV6-1 to TRBJ2-5; D gene uncertain. With 6 bases removed from V and 1 base from J, the gap between germline ends came to 12 bases. Germline CDR1 MNHNS, CDR2 SASEGT. The CDR3 is 14 amino acids. CDR3 coding DNA: TGTGCCAGCAGCCACGACTCCCTCCAAGAGACCCAGTACTTC. It codes for CASSHDSLQETQYF.

The gene calls are TRBV20-1 and TRBJ2-1, with 8 bases aligning to TRBD2. Germline loops: CDR1 DFQATT, CDR2 SNEGSKA (reference sequence). This CDR3 spans 15 amino acids. Trimming at V came to 0 bases and at J to 4 bases, leaving 5 bases not matched to a gene. The CDR3 region is CSARDRLAGYNEQFF. In DNA form, the CDR3 reads TGCAGTGCTAGAGATCGTCTAGCGGGTTACAATGAGCAGTTCTTC.

This chain connects TRBV20-1 to TRBJ2-5; 9 bases fit TRBD2. V gave up 3 bases and J gave up 4 bases; unmatched junction bases: 6. The CDR3 consists of 14 residues. In germline, CDR1 is DFQATT, CDR2 SNEGSKA (reference sequence). The CDR3 DNA reads TGCAGTGCTAGTTATAGCGGGGGAGGAGAGACCCAGTACTTC. Its translation is CSASYSGGGETQYF.

The chain carries TRBV28 and TRBJ2-7; D gene uncertain. CDR1 is MDHEN, CDR2 SYDVKM, per germline. Trimming pared 6 bases from V and 6 bases from J, leaving 21 bases between. The CDR3 spans 15 residues. This CDR3 is CASRVTLPPYGEQYF. Written as DNA, the CDR3 is TGTGCCAGCAGGGTTACGCTCCCCCCTTACGGCGAGCAGTACTTC.

V gene TRBV20-1 combines with J gene TRBJ2-3, with D perhaps TRBD1 or TRBD2 (5 bases each). The germline V gene has CDR1 DFQATT and CDR2 SNEGSKA (reference sequence). The V end was cut by 0 bases, the J end by 2 bases, with 12 bases between. The CDR3 totals 15 residues. This chain's CDR3 is CSARDAGTHTDTQYF. DNA for the CDR3: TGCAGTGCTAGAGACGCCGGGACCCACACAGATACGCAGTATTTT.